This T cell receptor (beta chain) was retrieved from a study of T cell repertoires in cytomegalovirus infection. Study background: HLA-B-restricted CMV epitopes that are well studied were used alongside recently identified HLA-C-restricted ones. An indication of both CMV infection and matching HLA type came from public TCR beta signatures.

With respect to this clonotype: Its antigen is not known.

Study results and caveats: HLA-C-restricted CMV clonotypes gave the most frequent clonotype in two of eight donors. Cumulative frequency (of public TCR beta family members) identified carriers of CMV plus the relevant HLA.

Using its own MiXCR run on the reads, TCRdb lists one record per CDR3 protein. The profile shows about 920,000 distinct CDR3 sequences, around 29% of them singletons. The sequence was collected from a human donor in good health (CMV status not recorded). Some clones in this sample may be carry-over from other donors' samples. The sample was cultured CD8+ T cells from PBMCs, taken from culture after CMV antigen stimulation.

DNA of the CDR3: TGTGCCAGCAGCTTACCCAGCAGGCTACCGAAGTATACCGGGGAGCTGTTTTTT. It codes for CASSLPSRLPKYTGELFF. The V and J genes are TRBV11-2 and TRBJ2-2; D is undetermined. CDR1 SGHAT and CDR2 FQNNGV come from the germline V gene. The ends were cut back, 2 bases at V and 5 bases at J, with 21 bases in the middle. The CDR3 extends over 18 amino acids.